Each of the 13 T cell receptor beta chains below was sequenced from the same sample in a study of regulatory T cells in long-lasting Graves disease. HTBI primers from iRepertoire and Arm-PCR of CDR3 regions yielded the TCR beta libraries. TCRdb re-analysed the multiplex PCR reads in MiXCR, keeping a single row per CDR3 protein. The table shows approximately 400,000 distinct CDR3 sequences, with around 20% occurring only once. As to time point: persistent/refractory GD, antithyroid drugs over 5 years with positive TRAb. The TCR library used RNA extracted from PBMCs. The source material was peripheral blood mononuclear cells (PBMCs), sampled when the disease was refractory, from a patient treated with antithyroid drugs. The receptors here all came from a female donor with Graves disease.

The chain links TRBV30 to TRBJ2-7; no reliable D call. Trimming took off 4 bases at V and 2 bases at J, with 12 bases between the two ends. Germline V gives CDR1 GTSNPN, CDR2 SVGIG (reference sequence). The CDR3 has 13 residues. This CDR3 reads CAWMTHGPYEQYF. The CDR3 DNA reads TGTGCCTGGATGACACACGGTCCCTACGAGCAGTACTTC.

This clonotype showed up just a few times. This may come from a read error, since a much larger clone is one base off. The J gene is TRBJ1-1, the V gene TRBV2; tentatively, D is TRBD1 (5 bases). The CDR3 consists of 13 residues. V lost 6 bases to trimming and J lost 8 bases, with 16 bases between them. Germline CDR1 and CDR2: SNHLY and FYNNEI. The CDR3 reads CASRSSTGAEAFF. DNA for the CDR3: TGTGCCAGCAGAAGTTCTACCGGGGCAGAAGCTTTCTTT.

The chain uses TRBV6-5 and TRBJ1-6, with a possible D match to TRBD1 (5 bases). The germline V gene has CDR1 MNHEY and CDR2 SVGAGI. V lost 0 bases and J 9 bases, leaving 12 bases between the germline ends. There are 15 residues in the CDR3. DNA for the CDR3: TGTGCCAGCAGTTACTCATCAGGGTCAAGTTCACCCCTCCACTTT. Encoded protein: CASSYSSGSSSPLHF.

V and J are TRBV6-2 or TRBV6-3 and TRBJ2-5, with 8 bases identical to TRBD2. This CDR3 is 16 amino acids long. Germline CDR1 reads MNHEY; CDR2 reads SVGEGT. V trimming: 0 bases; J trimming: 4 bases; junction bases outside the gene matches: 7. CDR3 sequence: CASSYSPGGATETQYF. In DNA, the CDR3 is TGTGCCAGCAGTTACTCGCCGGGAGGGGCTACAGAGACCCAGTACTTC.

Only a few counts were recorded for this clonotype. The chain joins TRBV18 to TRBJ2-5; no definite D call. CDR3 length equals 12 residues. With 10 bases removed from V and 3 bases from J, the gap between germline ends came to 12 bases. The V gene's germline CDR1 is KGHSH and CDR2 LQKENI. The CDR3: CATSGREETQYF. As DNA, the CDR3 is TGTGCCACCTCCGGACGGGAAGAGACCCAGTACTTC.

This sequence joins TRBV7-9 and TRBJ1-1; 7 positions agree with TRBD1. Unmatched junction bases numbered 9, after V lost 4 bases and J lost 7 bases. This CDR3 is built from 14 residues. Germline values: CDR1 SEHNR, CDR2 FQNEAQ (reference sequence). CDR3 protein: CASSWAAQGVEAFF. CDR3 nucleotide sequence: TGTGCCAGCAGCTGGGCTGCCCAGGGGGTTGAAGCTTTCTTT.

This clonotype was found once. This sequence may be a read error, since a much larger clone differs from it by one base. The chain is built from TRBV12-3 or TRBV12-4 and TRBJ2-5; TRBD2 is a possible D gene (5 bases). V was trimmed by 6 bases and J by 1 base, leaving 12 bases between them. The CDR3 is 14 amino acids. The CDR3 reads CASSNPGSQETQYF. CDR3 in DNA: TGTGCCAGCAGCAATCCGGGATCCCAAGAGACCCAGTACTTC.

In this sample, this clonotype turned up many times. The rearrangement uses TRBV2 and TRBJ1-2; 7 positions match TRBD1. V trimming: 6 bases; J trimming: 3 bases; junction bases outside the gene matches: 7. The CDR3 runs 14 residues. In germline, CDR1 is SNHLY, CDR2 FYNNEI. CDR3 sequence reads: CASSVRDSDYGYTF. The DNA of the CDR3 is TGTGCCAGCAGCGTCCGGGACAGCGACTATGGCTACACCTTC. The whole variable domain, filled in from reference TRBV2 and TRBJ1-2, reads EPEVTQTPSHQVTQMGQEVILRCVPISNHLYFYWYRQILGQKVEFLVSFYNNEISEKSEIFDDQFSVERPDGSNFTLKIRSTKLEDSAMYFCASSVRDSDYGYTFGSGTRLTVV.

The table lists this clonotype with a count of one. The chain couples TRBV19 to TRBJ1-2; D ambiguous. V was pared by 7 bases and J by 8 bases, with 17 bases between. The CDR3 runs to 13 residues. Germline V lookup: CDR1 LNHDA, CDR2 SQIVND (reference sequence). CDR3 protein: CASMGGPLKGYTF. CDR3 sequence (DNA): TGTGCCAGTATGGGCGGGCCCCTCAAGGGCTACACCTTC.

This clonotype appeared many times. V usage is TRBV28 and J usage is TRBJ1-1, with D unclear. With 8 bases removed from V and 4 bases from J, the gap between germline ends came to 26 bases. The CDR3 contains 17 residues. Germline CDR1 reads MDHEN; CDR2 reads SYDVKM. The CDR3 region is CASHKGRGLIFATEAFF. The DNA for the CDR3 is TGTGCCAGCCACAAGGGTCGCGGGCTCATTTTTGCCACTGAAGCTTTCTTT.

The sample holds a few counts of this clonotype. This chain uses TRBV2 with TRBJ2-2; D may be TRBD1 or TRBD2 (6 bases each). This CDR3 comprises 15 residues. Germline CDR1 and CDR2: SNHLY and FYNNEI. V was clipped by 6 bases and J by 1 base, with 12 bases between them. The CDR3 DNA follows: TGTGCCAGCAGCGAGGGGGGAGTGAACACCGGGGAGCTGTTTTTT. Its translation is CASSEGGVNTGELFF.

The J gene is TRBJ1-1, the V gene TRBV29-1, with D hard to call. Germline V gene data show CDR1 as SQVTM and CDR2 as ANQGSEA. V was trimmed by 4 bases and J by 4 bases, leaving 4 bases between them. CDR3 length: 10 residues. CDR3 sequence (DNA): TGCAGCGTTGTTGTCACTGAAGCTTTCTTT. Protein product: CSVVVTEAFF.

The chain employs TRBV30 and TRBJ1-2; perhaps TRBD1 as D (6 bases). The CDR3 loop spans 12 amino acids. The germline gives CDR1 GTSNPN, CDR2 SVGIG (reference sequence). V was shortened by 0 bases and J by 8 bases, with 10 bases between the two germline ends. CDR3 nucleotide sequence: TGTGCCTGGAGTGTAGTTGGGGGCGGCTACACCTTC. Protein product: CAWSVVGGGYTF.